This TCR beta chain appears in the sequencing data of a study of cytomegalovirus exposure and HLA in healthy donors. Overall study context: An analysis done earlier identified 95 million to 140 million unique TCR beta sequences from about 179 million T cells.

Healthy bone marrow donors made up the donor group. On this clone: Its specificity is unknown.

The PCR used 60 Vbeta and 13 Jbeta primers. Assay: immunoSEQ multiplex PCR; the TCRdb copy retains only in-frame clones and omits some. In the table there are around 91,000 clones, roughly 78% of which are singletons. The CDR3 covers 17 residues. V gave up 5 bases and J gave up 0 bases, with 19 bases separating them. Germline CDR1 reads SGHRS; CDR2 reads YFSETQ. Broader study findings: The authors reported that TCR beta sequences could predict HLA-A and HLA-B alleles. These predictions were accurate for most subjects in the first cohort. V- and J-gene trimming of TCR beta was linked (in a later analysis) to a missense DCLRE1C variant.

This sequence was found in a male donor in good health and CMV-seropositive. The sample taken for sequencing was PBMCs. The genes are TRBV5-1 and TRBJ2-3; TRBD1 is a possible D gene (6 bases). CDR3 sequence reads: CASRPRGSVSSTDTQYF. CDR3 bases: TGCGCCAGCAGACCCAGGGGATCTGTTAGTAGCACAGATACGCAGTATTTT. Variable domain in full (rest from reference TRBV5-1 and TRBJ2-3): KAGVTQTPRYLIKTRGQQVTLSCSPISGHRSVSWYQQTPGQGLQFLFEYFSETQRNKGNFPGRFSGRQFSNSRSEMNVSTLELGDSALYLCASRPRGSVSSTDTQYFGPGTRLTVL.